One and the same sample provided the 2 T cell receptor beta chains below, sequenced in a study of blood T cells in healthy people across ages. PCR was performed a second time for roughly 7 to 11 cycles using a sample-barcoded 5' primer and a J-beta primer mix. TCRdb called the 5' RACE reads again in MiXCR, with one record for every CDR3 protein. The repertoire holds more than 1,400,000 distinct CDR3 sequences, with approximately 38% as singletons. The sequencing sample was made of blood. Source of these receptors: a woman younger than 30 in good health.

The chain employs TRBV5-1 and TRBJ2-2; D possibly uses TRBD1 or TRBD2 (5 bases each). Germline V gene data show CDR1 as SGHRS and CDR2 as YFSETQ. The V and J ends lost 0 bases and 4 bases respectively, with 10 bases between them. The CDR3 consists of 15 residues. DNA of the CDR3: TGCGCCAGCAGCTTGGGGGGACCTTTCACCGGGGAGCTGTTTTTT. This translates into CASSLGGPFTGELFF.

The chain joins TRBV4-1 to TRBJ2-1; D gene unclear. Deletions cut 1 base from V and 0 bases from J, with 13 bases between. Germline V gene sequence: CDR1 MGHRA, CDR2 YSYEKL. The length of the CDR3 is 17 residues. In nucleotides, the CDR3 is TGCGCCAGCAGCCAAGTCTACCCTGACCCCTCCTACAATGAGCAGTTCTTC. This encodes CASSQVYPDPSYNEQFF.